This note documents a single T cell receptor (beta chain) sequence. The antigen remains undetermined. RNA extraction and reverse transcription yielded cDNA as sequencing template. Profiled with immunoSEQ multiplex PCR; TCRdb holds only in-frame clones, not every one. The top ten clones hold approximately 17% of a sample with tens of thousands of clones, 55% to 65% of them seen once. This CDR3 contains 15 residues. Germline-derived CDR1 and CDR2 are SGHDT and YYEEEE. V was cut by 0 bases and J by 1 base, with 11 bases left in between. The data are from a study of CD8+ T cells in alopecia areata. For the study at large: Those patients who were treated received oral tofacitinib, which was given at 5 to 10 mg twice daily for moderate-to-severe alopecia areata.

Study results and caveats: Among patients, TCR sharing was less clear than in mice, a difference possibly due in part to HLA diversity in the patient population. The study also sequences resident alphabeta T cells of normal skin in scalp samples.

Alopecia areata patients provided lesional scalp punch biopsies and peripheral blood, both collected for the study. The sample was CD8+ T cells sorted from blood, taken at week 0. This chain uses TRBV5-6 with TRBJ2-7; D may be TRBD2 (5 bases). The receptor comes from a human donor with alopecia areata. The chain's CDR3 is CASSLGAGASYEQYF. The CDR3 region has the DNA TGTGCCAGCAGCTTGGGGGCGGGCGCGTCCTACGAGCAGTACTTC.